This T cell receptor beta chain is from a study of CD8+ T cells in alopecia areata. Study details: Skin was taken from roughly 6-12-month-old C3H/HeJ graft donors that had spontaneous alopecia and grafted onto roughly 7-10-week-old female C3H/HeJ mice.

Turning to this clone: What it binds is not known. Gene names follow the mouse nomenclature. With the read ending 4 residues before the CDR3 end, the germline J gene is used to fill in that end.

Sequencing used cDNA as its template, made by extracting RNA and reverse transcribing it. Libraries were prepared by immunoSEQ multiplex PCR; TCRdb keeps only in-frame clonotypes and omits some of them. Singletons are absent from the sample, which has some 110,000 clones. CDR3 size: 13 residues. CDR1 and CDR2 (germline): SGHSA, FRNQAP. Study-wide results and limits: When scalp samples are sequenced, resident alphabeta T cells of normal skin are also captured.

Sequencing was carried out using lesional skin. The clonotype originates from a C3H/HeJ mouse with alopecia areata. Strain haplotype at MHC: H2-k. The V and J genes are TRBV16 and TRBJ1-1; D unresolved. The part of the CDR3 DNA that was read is TGTGCAAGCAGCTTAGAGAACAAAAAA. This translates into CASSLENKK. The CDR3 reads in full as CASSLENKKEVFF. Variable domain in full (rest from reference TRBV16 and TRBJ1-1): NAGVIQTPRHKVTGKGQEATLWCEPISGHSAVFWYRQTIVQGLEFLTYFRNQAPIDDSGMPKERFSAQMPNQSHSTLKIQSTQPQDSAVYLCASSLENKKEVFFGKGTRLTVV.